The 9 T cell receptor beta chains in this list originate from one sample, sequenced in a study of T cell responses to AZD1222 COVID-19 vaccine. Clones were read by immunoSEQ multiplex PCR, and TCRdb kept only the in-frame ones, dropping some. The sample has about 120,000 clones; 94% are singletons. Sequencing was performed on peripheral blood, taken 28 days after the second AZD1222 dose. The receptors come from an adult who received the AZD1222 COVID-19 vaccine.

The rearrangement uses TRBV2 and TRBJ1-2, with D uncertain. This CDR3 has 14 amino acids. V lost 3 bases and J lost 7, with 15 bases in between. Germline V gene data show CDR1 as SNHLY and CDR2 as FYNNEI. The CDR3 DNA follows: TGTGCCAGCAGTGAGGTGGGCCCCGGAGGTGGCTACACCTTC. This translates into CASSEVGPGGGYTF.

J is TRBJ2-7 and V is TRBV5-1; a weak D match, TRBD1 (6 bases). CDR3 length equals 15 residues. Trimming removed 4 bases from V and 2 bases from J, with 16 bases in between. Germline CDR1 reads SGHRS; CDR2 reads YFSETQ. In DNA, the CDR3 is TGCGCCAGCAGCCCCGGGACACGGAACCCCTACGAGCAGTACTTC. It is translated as CASSPGTRNPYEQYF.

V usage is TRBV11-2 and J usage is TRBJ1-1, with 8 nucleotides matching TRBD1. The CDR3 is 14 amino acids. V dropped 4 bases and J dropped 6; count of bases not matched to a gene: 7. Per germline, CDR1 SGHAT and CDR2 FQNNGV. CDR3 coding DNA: TGTGCCAGCAGCTCAGGACAGGGTGGGGCTGAAGCTTTCTTT. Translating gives CASSSGQGGAEAFF.

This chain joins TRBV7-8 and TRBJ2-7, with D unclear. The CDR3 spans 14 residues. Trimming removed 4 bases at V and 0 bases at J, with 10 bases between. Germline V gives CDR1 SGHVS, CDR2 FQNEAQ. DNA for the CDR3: TGTGCCAGCAGCTCCCCTCGGGCCTCCTACGAGCAGTACTTC. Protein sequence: CASSSPRASYEQYF.

CDR3 loop: CSASYGNTIYF. The CDR3 DNA follows: TGCAGTGCTAGTTACGGAAACACCATATATTTT. The chain has TRBV20-1 and TRBJ1-3, with D unclear. The CDR3 runs to 11 residues. The ends were cut back, 3 bases at V and 4 bases at J, with 4 bases in the middle. CDR1 and CDR2 (germline): DFQATT, SNEGSKA (reference sequence).

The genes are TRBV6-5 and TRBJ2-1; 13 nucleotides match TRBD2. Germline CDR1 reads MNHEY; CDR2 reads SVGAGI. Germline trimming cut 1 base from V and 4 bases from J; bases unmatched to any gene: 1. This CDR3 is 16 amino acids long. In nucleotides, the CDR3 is TGTGCCAGCAGTTACTGGACTAGCGGGGGTTACAATGAGCAGTTCTTC. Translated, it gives CASSYWTSGGYNEQFF.

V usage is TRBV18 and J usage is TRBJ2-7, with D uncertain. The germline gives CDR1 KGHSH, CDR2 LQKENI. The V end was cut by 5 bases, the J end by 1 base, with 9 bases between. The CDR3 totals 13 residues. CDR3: CASSIRRSYEQYF. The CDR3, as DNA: TGTGCCAGCTCAATACGCCGATCCTACGAGCAGTACTTC.

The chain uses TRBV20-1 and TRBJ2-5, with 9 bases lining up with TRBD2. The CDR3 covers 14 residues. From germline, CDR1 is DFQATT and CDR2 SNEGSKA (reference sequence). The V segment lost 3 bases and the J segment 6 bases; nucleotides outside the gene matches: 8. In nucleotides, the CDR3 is TGCAGTGCTAGTCAGTCTAGCGGGGAAAAGACCCAGTACTTC. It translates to CSASQSSGEKTQYF.

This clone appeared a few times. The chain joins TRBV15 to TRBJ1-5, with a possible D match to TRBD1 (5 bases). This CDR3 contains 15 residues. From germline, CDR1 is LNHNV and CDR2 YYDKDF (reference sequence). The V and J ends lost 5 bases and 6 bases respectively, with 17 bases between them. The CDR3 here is CATSPSLGVGQPQHF. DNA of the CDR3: TGTGCCACCAGCCCATCTCTGGGGGTTGGTCAGCCCCAGCATTTT.